The T cell receptor beta chain under discussion was sequenced for a study of radiation and T cells in renal cell carcinoma. Findings and caveats of the study: Baseline intratumoral clonotype presence is unknown without pretreatment biopsies. In blood, top tumor clones expanded by 2 weeks, shrinking by 4.

Some clones are missing from TCRdb's copy, which holds only in-frame ones; the method was immunoSEQ multiplex PCR. The profile shows approximately 100,000 clones, about 86% of them singletons. Time point denoted: baseline pretreatment blood. The treatment was: 15 Gy SBRT to primary tumor, nephrectomy 4 weeks later. Clear cell pathology was present in this patient's renal cell carcinoma. About this clone: The target antigen is unknown.

Looked up from germline, CDR1 is MNHEY and CDR2 is SMNVEV (reference sequence). The V and J ends lost 5 bases and 1 base respectively, with 14 bases between them. The CDR3 consists of 15 residues. This sequence was found in a man aged 45-65 years with renal cell carcinoma. The sample consisted of blood, taken from a patient whose treatment included radiotherapy and nephrectomy. The chain employs TRBV27 and TRBJ2-5; D gene unclear. The CDR3 DNA sequence: TGTGCCAGCAGTCGTGGTGGGTTATCCCAAGAGACCCAGTACTTC. Encoded protein: CASSRGGLSQETQYF.